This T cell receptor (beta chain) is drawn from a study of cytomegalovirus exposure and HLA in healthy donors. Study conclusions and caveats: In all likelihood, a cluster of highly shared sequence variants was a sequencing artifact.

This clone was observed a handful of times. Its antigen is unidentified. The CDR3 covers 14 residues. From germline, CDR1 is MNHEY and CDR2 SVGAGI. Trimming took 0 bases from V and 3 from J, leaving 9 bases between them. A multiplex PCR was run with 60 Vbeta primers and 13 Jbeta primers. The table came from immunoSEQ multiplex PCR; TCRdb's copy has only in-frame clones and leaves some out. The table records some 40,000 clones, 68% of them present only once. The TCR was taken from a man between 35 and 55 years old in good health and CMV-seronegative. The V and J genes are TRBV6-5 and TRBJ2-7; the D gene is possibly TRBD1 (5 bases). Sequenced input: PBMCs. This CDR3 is CASSYSRQGYEQYF. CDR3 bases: TGTGCCAGCAGTTACTCGAGGCAGGGCTACGAGCAGTACTTC.